What follows is one T cell receptor (beta chain) and its context. The sample is drawn from a study of blood T cell repertoires in COVID-19. Study overall: COVID-19 samples collected from the United States, Italy and Spain covered acute and convalescent phases. The analysed material was cDNA or gDNA that came from T cells, B-cell-depleted T cells, or PBMCs.

The authors' processing: Counts of nucleated cells, estimated from reference gene primer amplification, were obtained. Sequenced by immunoSEQ multiplex PCR; TCRdb stores in-frame clones only, minus some. V, J and clone size were drawn from that table, and D and trimming were deduced from the DNA. The sample lists tens of thousands of clones, more than 70% occurring once. The length of the CDR3 is 13 residues. V lost 3 bases and J lost 2, with 7 bases in between. The germline CDR1 and CDR2 sequences are MNHEY and SMNVEV (reference sequence). Sequenced input: peripheral blood. The chain uses TRBV27 and TRBJ1-2; D unresolved. The source of this sequence is a human donor in a cohort sampled during active COVID-19. The CDR3 nucleotides are TGTGCCAGCAGTTTTGGGCAGAACTATGGCTACACCTTC. Translating it yields CASSFGQNYGYTF.